Shown below are 29 T cell receptor beta chains from a single sample sequenced in a study of a mutant IDH1 vaccine in newly diagnosed glioma. Their cognate antigens are unknown. Using immunoSEQ multiplex PCR, the repertoire was profiled, and TCRdb retains in-frame clones only, with some absent. Here the sample spans about 38,000 clones, 75% to 85% being singletons. The sample's time point: week 5, during vaccination. It was 300 ug of mutant IDH1 20-mer peptide that made up each vaccine dose, given with topical imiquimod. Material: PBMCs, obtained from a glioma patient whose treatment included an IDH1 peptide vaccine. The receptors derive from a man aged 40-55 years with glioma.

CDR3 loop: CSVGGTSGRSTDTQYF. The CDR3 coding sequence is TGCAGCGTTGGGGGGACTAGCGGGCGTAGCACAGATACGCAGTATTTT. The chain couples TRBV29-1 to TRBJ2-3; 12 bases agree with TRBD2. The germline V gene has CDR1 SQVTM and CDR2 ANQGSEA. V gave up 4 bases and J gave up 0 bases; unmatched junction bases: 5. The CDR3 length is 16 residues.

In its sample, this clone ranks as medium-sized. V and J are TRBV29-1 and TRBJ1-1, with D perhaps matching TRBD1 (6 bases). The germline CDR1 and CDR2 sequences are SQVTM and ANQGSEA. The CDR3 runs 12 residues. V was shortened by 6 bases and J by 1 base, with 9 bases between the two germline ends. The CDR3 region is CSVPTGNTEAFF. The CDR3 nucleotides are TGCAGCGTCCCGACAGGGAACACTGAAGCTTTCTTT.

V usage is TRBV5-6 and J usage is TRBJ2-7; TRBD1 agrees at 7 bases. Germline V gives CDR1 SGHDT, CDR2 YYEEEE. CDR3 size: 13 residues. After removal of 3 bases from V and 3 bases from J, the junction contained 3 bases not matched to a gene. CDR3 amino acids: CASSWDRDYEQYF. CDR3 DNA sequence: TGTGCCAGCAGCTGGGACAGAGACTACGAGCAGTACTTC.

This chain joins TRBV19 and TRBJ2-5; D unclear. Germline CDR1 and CDR2: LNHDA and SQIVND (reference sequence). V lost 1 base and J 5 bases, leaving 11 bases between the germline ends. The CDR3 sequence is 14 residues long. The DNA for the CDR3 is TGTGCCAGTAGTATAGGGGTTGAATATGAGACCCAGTACTTC. Residues: CASSIGVEYETQYF.

This rearrangement joins TRBV30 to TRBJ2-2; D is unresolved. Trimming removed 0 bases at V and 2 bases at J, with 19 bases between. Germline values: CDR1 GTSNPN, CDR2 SVGIG (reference sequence). This CDR3 is built from 18 residues. CDR3 sequence: CAWSVRFRPGSNTGELFF. The CDR3 bases are TGTGCCTGGAGTGTACGGTTTCGCCCGGGCTCCAACACCGGGGAGCTGTTTTTT. The full variable domain, completed using reference TRBV30 and TRBJ2-2, is SQTIHQWPATLVQPVGSPLSLECTVEGTSNPNLYWYRQAAGRGLQLLFYSVGIGQISSEVPQNLSASRPQDRQFILSSKKLLLSDSGFYLCAWSVRFRPGSNTGELFFGEGSRLTVL.

This clone was observed a handful of times. V and J are TRBV5-4 and TRBJ1-4; tentative D call: TRBD1 (5 bases). Deletions cut 4 bases from V and 11 bases from J, with 15 bases between. The length of the CDR3 is 13 residues. Germline values: CDR1 SGHNT, CDR2 YYREEE (reference sequence). DNA for the CDR3: TGTGCCAGCAGCCTGAACCAGGACATCAAACTGTTTTTT. This translates into CASSLNQDIKLFF.

This clone qualifies as large. The rearrangement links TRBV2 to TRBJ1-2; D unresolved. CDR1 and CDR2 (germline): SNHLY, FYNNEI. The CDR3 is made up of 12 amino acids. Trimming removed 6 bases from V and 5 bases from J, with 10 bases in between. CDR3 in amino acids: CASSGDFYGYTF. CDR3 DNA sequence: TGTGCCAGCAGCGGCGACTTTTATGGCTACACCTTC.

The rearrangement joins TRBV9 to TRBJ2-3, with D uncertain. The CDR3 loop spans 15 amino acids. Germline V gene sequence: CDR1 SGDLS, CDR2 YYNGEE. Trimming pared 3 bases from V and 2 bases from J, leaving 13 bases between. CDR3 protein: CASSAEPQVTDTQYF. DNA for the CDR3: TGTGCCAGCAGCGCTGAGCCCCAAGTCACAGATACGCAGTATTTT. Looking up the rest from reference TRBV9 and TRBJ2-3 gives the full variable domain: DSGVTQTPKHLITATGQRVTLRCSPRSGDLSVYWYQQSLDQGLQFLIQYYNGEERAKGNILERFSAQQFPDLHSELNLSSLELGDSALYFCASSAEPQVTDTQYFGPGTRLTVL.

The V call is TRBV18, the J call TRBJ2-2, with a weak D call TRBD1 (5 bases). V lost 2 bases and J lost 4, with 11 bases in between. CDR1 is KGHSH and CDR2 is LQKENI in the germline V gene. This CDR3 has 15 amino acids. The CDR3: CASSPIQGVTGELFF. The CDR3, as DNA: TGTGCCAGCTCACCAATTCAGGGCGTCACCGGGGAGCTGTTTTTT.

The rearrangement uses TRBV5-4 and TRBJ1-2; TRBD1 might be the D (6 bases). Germline V gene sequence: CDR1 SGHNT, CDR2 YYREEE (reference sequence). The V and J ends lost 4 bases and 7 bases respectively, with 17 bases between them. This CDR3 region has 14 residues. The CDR3 region is CASSPIQGVGGYTF. CDR3 bases: TGTGCCAGCAGCCCAATACAGGGAGTGGGTGGCTACACCTTC.

The rearrangement joins TRBV5-1 to TRBJ1-2; D may be TRBD1 (5 bases). V gave up 4 bases and J gave up 7 bases, with 14 bases separating them. From germline, CDR1 is SGHRS and CDR2 YFSETQ. The CDR3 contains 13 residues. CDR3 nucleotides: TGCGCCAGCAGCCCCCAGGGTCTAGCTGGCTACACCTTC. Its protein product is CASSPQGLAGYTF.

V gene TRBV5-1 combines with J gene TRBJ2-1; 9 nucleotides agree with TRBD1. Germline V gene sequence: CDR1 SGHRS, CDR2 YFSETQ. Losses at the gene ends were 4 bases for V and 5 bases for J; bases not matched to a gene: 19. This CDR3 is built from 19 residues. The CDR3 region is CASSQWGDERTGANNEQFF. CDR3 bases: TGCGCCAGCAGCCAATGGGGGGATGAGCGGACAGGGGCGAACAATGAGCAGTTCTTC.

J is TRBJ2-7 and V is TRBV9; 12 nucleotides line up with TRBD2. V shed 2 bases and J 6 bases; nucleotides not matched to a gene: 3. Germline assignment: CDR1 SGDLS and CDR2 YYNGEE. The CDR3 contains 14 residues. The CDR3 DNA reads as TGTGCCAGCAGCGTTTTGACTAGCGGGGGCGAGCAGTACTTC. Encoded protein: CASSVLTSGGEQYF.

The chain recombines TRBV25-1 with TRBJ1-2; D is unresolved. V was cut by 7 bases and J by 7 bases, with 16 bases left in between. Germline assignment: CDR1 MGHDK and CDR2 SYGVNS. This CDR3 region has 13 residues. CDR3 DNA sequence: TGTGCCAGCATGCCCCAGGAGGCGGGTGGCTACACCTTC. It codes for CASMPQEAGGYTF.

The chain joins TRBV6-5 to TRBJ1-3; D unresolved. The V gene lost 6 bases and the J gene lost 8 bases, with 14 bases spanning the gap. The CDR3 sequence is 13 residues long. The germline gives CDR1 MNHEY, CDR2 SVGAGI. The CDR3 spells CASRPGPGDTIYF. CDR3 bases: TGTGCCAGCAGACCGGGCCCCGGGGACACCATATATTTT.

This chain uses TRBV15 with TRBJ2-6; 7 nucleotides agree with TRBD1. The J segment lost 2 bases and the V segment lost 8 bases, leaving 9 bases of the junction unmatched. Germline V CDR1 and CDR2: LNHNV, YYDKDF (reference sequence). This CDR3 spans 16 amino acids. In DNA form, the CDR3 reads TGTGCCACCGACTTCGGTGGGACAGCTGGGGCCAACGTCCTGACTTTC. This sequence encodes CATDFGGTAGANVLTF.

The chain uses TRBV10-3 and TRBJ1-1; a weak D match, TRBD1 (5 bases). The germline V gene has CDR1 ENHRY and CDR2 SYGVKD. This CDR3 contains 16 residues. The V end lost 10 bases, the J end lost 1 base, and 22 bases lay between the germline ends. The CDR3, as DNA: TGTGCCACCGCCCACGGGGGGGGACGGGGGAACACTGAAGCTTTCTTT. Translated: CATAHGGGRGNTEAFF.

The V call is TRBV10-2, the J call TRBJ2-3, with D unresolved. Germline values: CDR1 WSHSY, CDR2 SAAADI. Trimming cost V 5 bases and J 0 bases, with 9 bases left between them. The CDR3 covers 14 residues. The CDR3 coding sequence is TGCGCCAGCAGTTGGGTAGCTAGCACAGATACGCAGTATTTT. This translates into CASSWVASTDTQYF.

As to this clone: A junction boundary mismatches the germline segment, possibly from a read error. V usage is TRBV7-7 and J usage is TRBJ2-5, with TRBD2 matching over 8 bases. The CDR3 has 14 residues. Per the germline V gene, CDR1 is SSHAT and CDR2 is FNYEAQ (reference sequence). The CDR3 loop is CASSSGGLGETQYF. For the CDR3, the DNA is TGTGCTAGCAGCTCGGGGGGGCTAGGAGAGACCCAGTACTTC.

The V call is TRBV7-2, the J call TRBJ1-2, with unresolved D. The CDR3 has 13 residues. V was trimmed by 7 bases and J by 7 bases, leaving 16 bases between them. The germline V gene encodes CDR1 SGHTA and CDR2 FQGNSA. As DNA, the CDR3 is TGTGCCAGCACGCCCACGGGTGTCGGTGGCTACACCTTC. Translating gives CASTPTGVGGYTF.

This clone was seen more than once but under ten times. The chain has TRBV30 and TRBJ1-1, with unresolved D. Germline CDR1 GTSNPN, CDR2 SVGIG (reference sequence). The CDR3 runs to 12 residues. V lost 4 bases and J 3 bases, leaving 9 bases between the germline ends. The CDR3 protein is CAWTRLDTEAFF. CDR3 DNA sequence: TGTGCCTGGACCAGGTTGGACACTGAAGCTTTCTTT.

V usage is TRBV14 and J usage is TRBJ2-7; 7 bases agree with TRBD1. CDR1 and CDR2 from the germline V gene are SGHDN and FVKESK. This CDR3 is built from 16 residues. Losses at the gene ends were 5 bases for V and 2 bases for J; bases not matched to a gene: 12. CDR3 coding DNA: TGTGCCAGCAGCTCCCGCGGACAGGAAAGGACCTACGAGCAGTACTTC. Its translation is CASSSRGQERTYEQYF.

V and J are TRBV7-2 and TRBJ1-1; D uncertain. Germline V gene sequence: CDR1 SGHTA, CDR2 FQGNSA. The CDR3 length is 15 residues. The V end lost 1 base, the J end lost 0 bases, and 9 bases lay between the germline ends. This CDR3 is CASSLVGRMNTEAFF. For the CDR3, the DNA is TGTGCCAGCAGCTTAGTAGGACGGATGAACACTGAAGCTTTCTTT.

V is TRBV6-6 and J is TRBJ1-2, with unresolved D. The CDR3 has 14 amino acids. Trimming removed 4 bases at V and 4 bases at J, with 13 bases between. The germline V gene has CDR1 MNHNY and CDR2 SVGAGI (reference sequence). The CDR3 loop reads CASSSPAVVYGYTF. CDR3 DNA: TGTGCCAGCAGTTCCCCGGCGGTTGTCTATGGCTACACCTTC.

The sample holds a few counts of this clone. This chain uses TRBV4-1 with TRBJ1-6; a possible D gene is TRBD1 (5 bases). Germline assignment: CDR1 MGHRA and CDR2 YSYEKL. V dropped 2 bases and J dropped 3 bases, with 14 bases sitting between them. CDR3 length equals 17 residues. CDR3 nucleotide sequence: TGCGCCAGCAGCCAAACGCCGAGGGGACTCTATAATTCACCCCTCCACTTT. It encodes CASSQTPRGLYNSPLHF.

This clone has only one observation. V usage is TRBV12-5 and J usage is TRBJ1-2; no firm D call. Trimming pared 0 bases from V and 4 bases from J, leaving 9 bases between. In germline, CDR1 is LGHNT, CDR2 FRNRAP. The CDR3 spans 14 residues. CDR3 DNA: TGTGCTAGTGGTTTGGTGGGTCCCACCTATGGCTACACCTTC. Amino acid sequence: CASGLVGPTYGYTF.

This chain connects TRBV6-6 to TRBJ2-2; 9 bases line up with TRBD1. The V and J ends lost 10 bases and 6 bases, in that order; junction bases with no gene match: 9. This CDR3 is 14 amino acids long. Germline CDR1 MNHNY, CDR2 SVGAGI (reference sequence). CDR3 sequence: CATKGQGEAGELFF. The CDR3 DNA reads TGTGCCACAAAGGGACAGGGAGAAGCCGGGGAGCTGTTTTTT.

A few counts support this clone. The CDR3 bases are TGTGCCAGCACCCACAGGGTTCATAATTCACCCCTCCACTTT. Residues: CASTHRVHNSPLHF. V and J are TRBV2 and TRBJ1-6, with a possible D match to TRBD1 (6 bases). The germline CDR1 and CDR2 sequences are SNHLY and FYNNEI. The ends were cut back, 7 bases at V and 5 bases at J, with 12 bases in the middle. The CDR3 is made up of 14 amino acids. The full variable domain, in which reference TRBV2 and TRBJ1-6 provide the parts outside the CDR3, is EPEVTQTPSHQVTQMGQEVILRCVPISNHLYFYWYRQILGQKVEFLVSFYNNEISEKSEIFDDQFSVERPDGSNFTLKIRSTKLEDSAMYFCASTHRVHNSPLHFGNGTRLTVT.

The gene calls are TRBV4-2 and TRBJ1-1; a weak D match, TRBD1 (6 bases). The CDR3 runs to 14 residues. Trimming pared 3 bases from V and 7 bases from J, leaving 15 bases between. Germline V gene lookup returns CDR1 LGHNA and CDR2 YNFKEQ. The CDR3 spells CASSQGHKGGEAFF. DNA for the CDR3: TGTGCCAGCAGCCAGGGTCACAAGGGGGGTGAAGCTTTCTTT.